Below, 12 T cell receptor beta chains from the same sample are listed, as sequenced in a study of naive and memory T cell subsets. Ligated cDNA underwent four rounds of PCR with nested alpha and beta constant region primers and SP2. One entry per CDR3 protein, called by TCRdb with MiXCR from the UMI-ligation and nested PCR reads. The sample lists about 24,000 distinct CDR3 sequences; nearly 6% were seen once. Treatment in this sample: skin biopsy from PPD injection site in Mantoux-positive individual. The library had UMIs added by 3' ligation of an oligonucleotide to TCR cDNA. The input for sequencing was skin, taken from a tuberculin skin test site. The receptor source for this set is an adult in good health.

This clonotype was seen a handful of times. The rearrangement uses TRBV27 and TRBJ2-1; 12 bases line up with TRBD2. V gave up 5 bases and J gave up 8 bases; unmatched junction bases: 10. Germline V lookup: CDR1 MNHEY, CDR2 SMNVEV (reference sequence). The CDR3 is 16 residues long. CDR3: CASSQLRLAGDDEQFF. As DNA, the CDR3 is TGTGCCAGCAGTCAACTCCGACTAGCGGGAGACGATGAGCAGTTCTTC.

This clonotype was detected ten times or more. The chain is built from TRBV10-3 and TRBJ2-1, with a tentative D call TRBD2 (6 bases). The CDR3 totals 13 residues. Germline V gene lookup returns CDR1 ENHRY and CDR2 SYGVKD. The V and J ends lost 4 bases and 10 bases respectively, with 14 bases between them. CDR3 nucleotides: TGTGCCATCAGTGGGACTACCTCTGGGGAGCAGTTCTTC. This sequence encodes CAISGTTSGEQFF.

This clonotype is labeled medium-sized. The rearrangement joins TRBV6-1 to TRBJ1-2; TRBD1 matches at 8 bases. This CDR3 is 14 amino acids long. Germline lookup yields CDR1 MNHNS and CDR2 SASEGT. With V trimmed by 6 bases and J by 8 bases, 11 bases remained unmatched. Here the CDR3 DNA reads TGTGCCAGCAGCCCAGGACAGGGAGGACGCGGCTACACCTTC. Protein product: CASSPGQGGRGYTF.

By share, this clonotype counts as medium-sized (0.01 to 0.1%). The J gene is TRBJ2-2, the V gene TRBV20-1, with TRBD2 matching over 7 bases. From germline, CDR1 is DFQATT and CDR2 SNEGSKA (reference sequence). Trimming cost V 1 base and J 1 base; bases outside gene matches: 6. The CDR3 is 16 amino acids. The CDR3 loop reads CSARGREELNTGELFF. The CDR3 DNA is TGCAGTGCTAGAGGTCGGGAGGAATTGAACACCGGGGAGCTGTTTTTT.

This clonotype has a count of ten or more. The rearrangement joins TRBV16 to TRBJ2-7; unclear D gene. The V and J ends lost 0 bases and 2 bases respectively, with 8 bases between them. The CDR3 consists of 14 residues. The germline V gene has CDR1 KGHSY and CDR2 FQNENV. This chain's CDR3 is CASSQSADAYEQYF. Written as DNA, the CDR3 is TGTGCCAGCAGCCAATCTGCAGACGCCTACGAGCAGTACTTC.

This clonotype turned up a few times. The chain carries TRBV4-3 and TRBJ1-2; TRBD1 matches 8 bases. The V gene's germline CDR1 is LGHNA and CDR2 YSLEER. The CDR3 spans 17 residues. V was pared by 0 bases and J by 2 bases, with 8 bases of the junction left unmatched. The CDR3 reads CASSQDRRQGANYGYTF. CDR3 in DNA: TGCGCCAGCAGCCAAGATCGGCGTCAGGGGGCCAACTATGGCTACACCTTC.

This clonotype was detected many times. V is TRBV2 and J is TRBJ2-2; D call uncertain. V was shortened by 6 bases and J by 4 bases, with 9 bases between the two germline ends. From germline, CDR1 is SNHLY and CDR2 FYNNEI. CDR3 length: 13 amino acids. The CDR3: CASRPDITGELFF. CDR3 DNA sequence: TGTGCCAGCAGACCCGACATCACCGGGGAGCTGTTTTTT. Variable domain in full (rest from reference TRBV2 and TRBJ2-2): EPEVTQTPSHQVTQMGQEVILRCVPISNHLYFYWYRQILGQKVEFLVSFYNNEISEKSEIFDDQFSVERPDGSNFTLKIRSTKLEDSAMYFCASRPDITGELFFGEGSRLTVL.

This clonotype was counted many times. The genes are TRBV15 and TRBJ2-1, with D possibly matching TRBD2 (5 bases). CDR1 is LNHNV and CDR2 is YYDKDF in the germline V gene (reference sequence). The CDR3 has 14 residues. The V gene lost 3 bases and the J gene lost 2 bases, with 8 bases spanning the gap. The CDR3 DNA reads TGTGCCACCAGCAGGGAGGATGCCTACAATGAGCAGTTCTTC. This encodes CATSREDAYNEQFF.

This clonotype was recorded at least ten times. The chain uses TRBV19 and TRBJ1-2; 8 bases agree with TRBD1. The CDR3 has 14 amino acids. Germline CDR1 LNHDA, CDR2 SQIVND (reference sequence). The junction had 6 bases not matched to a gene; V was cut back by 7 bases and J by 2 bases. The CDR3 spells CASNLRTGNYGYTF. The CDR3 DNA reads TGTGCCAGTAATCTGAGGACAGGGAACTATGGCTACACCTTC.

This clonotype was recorded many times. V gene TRBV28 combines with J gene TRBJ2-5; D is uncertain. Germline-derived CDR1 and CDR2 are MDHEN and SYDVKM. Trimming shortened V by 3 bases and J by 2 bases, and 19 bases separated the two germline ends. This CDR3 contains 17 residues. CDR3 amino acids: CASSFRHLRTTQETQYF. The CDR3 nucleotides read TGTGCCAGCAGTTTCCGTCACCTTAGGACCACGCAAGAGACCCAGTACTTC.

For this clonotype: Since the CDR3 does not end with the conserved phenylalanine or tryptophan, this likely comes from a read error. No DNA is shown, since the ends of the CDR3 on it are uncertain; the CDR3 is the one TCRdb lists. This sequence joins TRBV5-4 and TRBJ2-7; the DNA was not used to check the table's D call, TRBD2. The CDR3 spans 14 residues, counting both ends. CDR1 is SGHNT, CDR2 YYREEE, per germline (reference sequence). The CDR3 loop reads CASSLDGLAGMDFI.

There are many counts of this clonotype. The V and J genes are TRBV7-2 and TRBJ2-7; 8 positions agree with TRBD1. Germline lookup yields CDR1 SGHTA and CDR2 FQGNSA. The length of the CDR3 is 15 residues. Trimming removed 5 bases from V and 2 bases from J; junction bases left unmatched: 8. The CDR3 loop is CASSHTPGQAYEQYF. The CDR3 DNA is TGTGCCAGCAGCCATACCCCGGGACAGGCCTACGAGCAGTACTTC. The entire variable domain, with the rest obtained from reference TRBV7-2 and TRBJ2-7, is as follows: GAGVSQSPSNKVTEKGKDVELRCDPISGHTALYWYRQSLGQGLEFLIYFQGNSAPDKSGLPSDRFSAERTGGSVSTLTIQRTQQEDSAVYLCASSHTPGQAYEQYFGPGTRLTVT.